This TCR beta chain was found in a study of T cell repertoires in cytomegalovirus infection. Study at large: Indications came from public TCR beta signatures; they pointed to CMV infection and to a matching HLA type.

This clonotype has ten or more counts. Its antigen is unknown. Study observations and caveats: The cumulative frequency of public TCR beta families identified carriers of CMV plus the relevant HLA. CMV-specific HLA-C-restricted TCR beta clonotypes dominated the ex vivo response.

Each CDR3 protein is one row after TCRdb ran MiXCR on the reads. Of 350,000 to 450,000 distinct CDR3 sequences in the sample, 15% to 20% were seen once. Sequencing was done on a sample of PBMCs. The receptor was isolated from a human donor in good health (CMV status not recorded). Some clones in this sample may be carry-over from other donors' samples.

The chain's CDR3 is CASSLNGDTTYEQYF. The CDR3 DNA follows: TGTGCCAGCAGTTTAAATGGGGACACGACCTACGAGCAGTACTTC. The V gene is TRBV12-3 or TRBV12-4, the J gene TRBJ2-7; tentative D call: TRBD1 (6 bases). The CDR3 is 15 residues long. Trimming shortened V by 2 bases and J by 2 bases, and 13 bases separated the two germline ends.